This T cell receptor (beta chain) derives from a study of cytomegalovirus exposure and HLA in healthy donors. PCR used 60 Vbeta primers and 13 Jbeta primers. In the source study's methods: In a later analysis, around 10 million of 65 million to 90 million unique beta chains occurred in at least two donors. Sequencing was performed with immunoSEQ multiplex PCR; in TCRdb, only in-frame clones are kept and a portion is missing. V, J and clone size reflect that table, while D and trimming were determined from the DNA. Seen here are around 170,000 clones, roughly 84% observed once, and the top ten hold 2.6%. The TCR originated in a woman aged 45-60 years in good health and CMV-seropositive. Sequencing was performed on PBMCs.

The CDR3 region is CASSESRQGAGYNEQFF. The CDR3 nucleotides read TGCGCCAGCAGTGAGTCGCGACAGGGGGCAGGGTACAATGAGCAGTTCTTC. V and J are TRBV10-1 and TRBJ2-1, with 10 bases matching TRBD1. V shed 0 bases, J shed 4 bases, and the junction held 6 bases outside the gene matches. The CDR3 sequence is 17 residues long. In germline, CDR1 is WNHNN, CDR2 SYGVQD (reference sequence).